The 8 T cell receptor beta chains below come from one sample, sequenced in a study of shared clonotypes between healthy human individuals. Produced via immunoSEQ multiplex PCR; TCRdb's table is partial and in-frame only. The data show some 200,000 clones, approximately 61% seen once. Sequenced sample: memory CD4+ T cells sorted from blood. The subset is: CD45RA-negative fraction. These receptors were obtained from a man between 25 and 39 years old in good health.

The V call is TRBV28, the J call TRBJ1-1; 7 bases line up with TRBD1. The V and J ends lost 6 bases and 4 bases, in that order; junction bases with no gene match: 14. This CDR3 region has 16 residues. CDR1 is MDHEN and CDR2 is SYDVKM in the germline V gene. CDR3 sequence reads: CASSSHGTVGVTEAFF. As DNA, the CDR3 is TGTGCCAGCAGCTCCCACGGGACAGTAGGAGTCACTGAAGCTTTCTTT.

There are a few counts of this clone. This chain links TRBV5-4 with TRBJ2-1; 13 positions agree with TRBD2. Trimming took 4 bases from V and 6 from J; bases not matched to a gene: 4. The germline CDR1 and CDR2 sequences are SGHNT and YYREEE (reference sequence). This CDR3 is built from 15 residues. This chain's CDR3 is CASSGGLAGVNEQFF. The CDR3 DNA follows: TGTGCCAGCAGCGGAGGACTAGCGGGAGTCAATGAGCAGTTCTTC.

The genes are TRBV19 and TRBJ2-2, with 7 bases lining up with TRBD1. The V segment lost 6 bases and the J segment 3 bases; nucleotides outside the gene matches: 10. This CDR3 is 16 amino acids long. Looked up from germline, CDR1 is LNHDA and CDR2 is SQIVND (reference sequence). In DNA, the CDR3 is TGTGCCAGTAGCCAAGTAGGGGGCCGCGACACCGGGGAGCTGTTTTTT. This translates into CASSQVGGRDTGELFF.

This chain links TRBV21-1 with TRBJ1-1; TRBD1 was called by the table and not checked on the DNA. TRBV21-1 is given as a pseudogene. CDR3 length: 14 residues. CDR3 sequence reads: CASSDGQGKTEAFF. The CDR3 region has the DNA TGTGCCAGCAGCGACGGACAGGGGAAAACTGAAGCTTTCTTT.

This clone was recorded once. J is TRBJ2-3 and V is TRBV9; 8 bases are shared with TRBD2. The germline CDR1 and CDR2 sequences are SGDLS and YYNGEE. V lost 4 bases and J lost 2; bases outside the gene matches: 9. The CDR3 is 16 amino acids. The CDR3 DNA reads as TGTGCCAGCAGCTCCCGGGGTAGCGGGAACACAGATACGCAGTATTTT. It encodes CASSSRGSGNTDTQYF.

The chain uses TRBV18 and TRBJ2-7, with TRBD1 as a possible D gene (5 bases). This CDR3 is built from 16 residues. CDR1 KGHSH and CDR2 LQKENI come from the germline V gene. The germline V and J ends were trimmed by 4 bases and 2 bases, with 18 bases remaining between them. This CDR3 reads CASSLRDRIRAYEQYF. DNA of the CDR3: TGTGCCAGCTCACTCAGAGACAGAATCCGAGCCTACGAGCAGTACTTC.

This chain joins TRBV20-1 and TRBJ2-7; a possible D gene is TRBD2 (7 bases). The V gene's germline CDR1 is DFQATT and CDR2 SNEGSKA (reference sequence). V lost 6 bases and J 6 bases, leaving 12 bases between the germline ends. The CDR3 covers 11 residues. DNA for the CDR3: TGCAGTGCGGGAGGGGGAGGCGAGCAGTACTTC. It codes for CSAGGGGEQYF.

The V call is TRBV5-6, the J call TRBJ2-3, with 8 bases matching TRBD2. This CDR3 is 15 amino acids long. Per germline, CDR1 SGHDT and CDR2 YYEEEE. Germline trimming cut 3 bases from V and 6 bases from J; bases unmatched to any gene: 9. The CDR3 bases are TGTGCCAGCAGCTCTCCCAGCGGGAGTACCGATACGCAGTATTTT. This codes for CASSSPSGSTDTQYF.